Shown below are 22 T cell receptor beta chains from a single sample sequenced in a study of radiation and T cells in renal cell carcinoma. Sample time point: blood 2 weeks post-SBRT. Treatment meaning: 15 Gy SBRT to primary tumor, nephrectomy 4 weeks later. The method was immunoSEQ multiplex PCR; TCRdb's version includes in-frame clones alone and lacks a portion of them. The sample includes 150,000 to 190,000 clones, approximately 90% of them seen just once. The sample here was blood, taken from a patient whose treatment included radiotherapy and nephrectomy. These receptors were obtained from a woman in her 50s with renal cell carcinoma.

The chain recombines TRBV6-6 with TRBJ1-4; D perhaps matches TRBD1 (5 bases). From germline, CDR1 is MNHNY and CDR2 SVGAGI (reference sequence). CDR3 length: 16 amino acids. V shed 0 bases and J shed 3 bases, with 11 bases lying between them. CDR3 residues: CASSYSIGGSNEKLFF. CDR3 bases: TGTGCCAGCAGTTACTCGATTGGGGGGTCTAATGAAAAACTGTTTTTT.

J is TRBJ2-5 and V is TRBV28; 10 bases agree with TRBD2. Germline lookup yields CDR1 MDHEN and CDR2 SYDVKM. This CDR3 comprises 15 residues. The J segment lost 6 bases and the V segment lost 2 bases, leaving 6 bases of the junction unmatched. CDR3 residues: CASSLRTSGVKTQYF. DNA for the CDR3: TGTGCCAGCAGTTTAAGGACTAGCGGTGTAAAGACCCAGTACTTC.

The chain joins TRBV19 to TRBJ1-1; 7 bases map to TRBD1. V was clipped by 1 base and J by 5 bases; unmatched bases: 7. Germline CDR1 is LNHDA and CDR2 is SQIVND (reference sequence). CDR3 size: 15 residues. Here the CDR3 reads CASSIGAGGRTEAFF. The CDR3 region has the DNA TGTGCCAGTAGTATAGGGGCAGGGGGAAGAACTGAAGCTTTCTTT.

This rearrangement joins TRBV18 to TRBJ1-2; 7 bases are a match to TRBD1. The CDR3 is 14 residues long. The germline V gene has CDR1 KGHSH and CDR2 LQKENI. J was trimmed by 6 bases and V by 3 bases; bases with no gene match: 7. CDR3 sequence reads: CASSPDLQGHGYTF. CDR3 DNA sequence: TGTGCCAGCTCACCCGATCTACAGGGGCATGGCTACACCTTC.

This clone was detected once. The chain is built from TRBV18 and TRBJ1-3; no clear D gene. Trimming pared 3 bases from V and 2 bases from J, leaving 14 bases between. Germline CDR1 reads KGHSH; CDR2 reads LQKENI. CDR3 size: 16 residues. CDR3 in DNA: TGTGCCAGCTCACCGGAACAAATCGAAGCTGGAAACACCATATATTTT. Translation: CASSPEQIEAGNTIYF.

This chain links TRBV7-2 with TRBJ1-2; D is unresolved. CDR1 and CDR2 from the germline V gene are SGHTA and FQGNSA. This CDR3 has 16 residues. V was pared by 2 bases and J by 1 base, with 14 bases between. CDR3 nucleotide sequence: TGTGCCAGCAGCTTACAAGCAGGCTTCGTTAACTATGGCTACACCTTC. Translating gives CASSLQAGFVNYGYTF.

The chain employs TRBV4-3 and TRBJ1-2; D might be TRBD1 (5 bases). V lost 0 bases to trimming and J lost 4 bases, with 12 bases between them. The CDR3 contains 15 residues. Looked up from germline, CDR1 is LGHNA and CDR2 is YSLEER. The CDR3 spells CASSQDRQGGYGYTF. The CDR3, as DNA: TGCGCCAGCAGCCAAGATCGTCAGGGCGGCTATGGCTACACCTTC.

The rearrangement uses TRBV7-6 and TRBJ2-5; D gene ambiguous. V was shortened by 1 base and J by 5 bases, with 8 bases between the two germline ends. The CDR3 loop spans 13 amino acids. Looked up from germline, CDR1 is SGHVS and CDR2 is FNYEAQ. The CDR3 reads CASSLGVQETQYF. DNA for the CDR3: TGTGCCAGCAGCTTAGGGGTCCAGGAGACCCAGTACTTC.

This clone was seen once. The chain uses TRBV4-1 and TRBJ2-7; D may be TRBD2 (6 bases). CDR1 is MGHRA, CDR2 YSYEKL, per germline. V lost 2 bases and J 0 bases, leaving 11 bases between the germline ends. This CDR3 is built from 15 residues. CDR3 sequence (DNA): TGCGCCAGCAGCCAATATCGGGGGAGCTCCTACGAGCAGTACTTC. Encoded protein: CASSQYRGSSYEQYF.

As regards this clone: This specimen includes other DNA sequences encoding the same CDR3. The chain combines TRBV20-1 with TRBJ2-7; D unclear. Germline CDR1 DFQATT, CDR2 SNEGSKA (reference sequence). CDR3 length equals 11 residues. The V end was cut by 3 bases, the J end by 3 bases, with 6 bases between. This chain's CDR3 is CSASDGYEQYF. CDR3 sequence (DNA): TGCAGTGCTAGCGACGGCTACGAGCAGTACTTC.

The J gene is TRBJ1-3, the V gene TRBV6-1; D is undetermined. Germline values: CDR1 MNHNS, CDR2 SASEGT. The CDR3 covers 16 residues. V was pared by 1 base and J by 0 bases, with 10 bases between. The CDR3 sequence: CASSEEARHSGNTIYF. The CDR3 DNA follows: TGTGCCAGCAGTGAAGAAGCCAGGCACTCTGGAAACACCATATATTTT.

This sequence joins TRBV5-6 and TRBJ1-2, with D maybe TRBD1 (5 bases). The CDR3 loop spans 14 amino acids. Trimming removed 3 bases from V and 4 bases from J, with 13 bases in between. Germline values: CDR1 SGHDT, CDR2 YYEEEE. The CDR3 loop is CASSSYPGGYGYTF. CDR3 DNA: TGTGCCAGCAGCTCATATCCGGGGGGCTATGGCTACACCTTC.

The chain combines TRBV6-5 with TRBJ1-5, with D tentatively TRBD1 (5 bases). This CDR3 has 14 amino acids. Per germline, CDR1 MNHEY and CDR2 SVGAGI. V was clipped by 2 bases and J by 3 bases, with 8 bases between them. The CDR3 protein is CASSYRQFNQPQHF. In DNA form, the CDR3 reads TGTGCCAGCAGTTACAGACAGTTCAATCAGCCCCAGCATTTT.

The rearrangement uses TRBV6-6 and TRBJ2-3, with D hard to call. The V end was cut by 0 bases, the J end by 0 bases, with 7 bases between. Germline-derived CDR1 and CDR2 are MNHNY and SVGAGI (reference sequence). This CDR3 comprises 15 residues. DNA for the CDR3: TGTGCCAGCAGTTACTCGCTGGGAAGCACAGATACGCAGTATTTT. Its protein product is CASSYSLGSTDTQYF.

The chain recombines TRBV10-3 with TRBJ2-6; D remains unclear. This CDR3 contains 16 residues. Trimming removed 3 bases at V and 0 bases at J, with 9 bases between. Germline loops: CDR1 ENHRY, CDR2 SYGVKD. Here the CDR3 reads CAISDMTNSGANVLTF. Here the CDR3 DNA reads TGTGCCATCAGTGATATGACCAACTCTGGGGCCAACGTCCTGACTTTC.

A note on this clone: The same CDR3 arises from other DNA sequences in this sample as well. The V and J genes are TRBV2 and TRBJ2-5; no clear D gene. V gave up 2 bases and J gave up 2 bases, with 9 bases separating them. This CDR3 contains 14 residues. Germline CDR1 SNHLY, CDR2 FYNNEI. The CDR3 reads CASSELLVQETQYF. CDR3 sequence (DNA): TGTGCCAGCAGTGAACTGCTGGTACAAGAGACCCAGTACTTC. Looking up the rest from reference TRBV2 and TRBJ2-5 gives the full variable domain: EPEVTQTPSHQVTQMGQEVILRCVPISNHLYFYWYRQILGQKVEFLVSFYNNEISEKSEIFDDQFSVERPDGSNFTLKIRSTKLEDSAMYFCASSELLVQETQYFGPGTRLLVL.

The J gene is TRBJ1-2, the V gene TRBV23-1, with D perhaps TRBD1 (5 bases). TRBV23-1 is annotated as an ORF whose role is uncertain. This CDR3 has 16 amino acids. With 2 bases removed from V and 0 bases from J, the gap between germline ends came to 13 bases. CDR3 protein: CASSQGCGAANYGYTF. CDR3 coding DNA: TGCGCCAGCAGTCAAGGGTGCGGGGCTGCTAACTATGGCTACACCTTC.

This clone was found a few times. The chain is built from TRBV30 and TRBJ1-2, with D perhaps TRBD1 (5 bases). The CDR3 covers 13 residues. The germline V gene has CDR1 GTSNPN and CDR2 SVGIG (reference sequence). Trimming took 0 bases from V and 6 from J, leaving 11 bases between them. CDR3 region: CAWSVMGVDGYTF. In DNA, the CDR3 is TGTGCCTGGAGTGTAATGGGGGTTGATGGCTACACCTTC.

The chain employs TRBV6-4 and TRBJ1-1, with D unresolved. Germline V gene sequence: CDR1 MRHNA, CDR2 SNTAGT. The length of the CDR3 is 14 residues. V lost 7 bases and J 6 bases, leaving 18 bases between the germline ends. Here the CDR3 reads CASKPRTSSPEAFF. The CDR3 DNA is TGTGCCAGCAAACCCCGGACTTCGTCCCCTGAAGCTTTCTTT.

The J gene is TRBJ1-1, the V gene TRBV5-4, with unresolved D. V shed 1 base and J shed 1 base, with 8 bases lying between them. The V gene's germline CDR1 is SGHNT and CDR2 YYREEE (reference sequence). The CDR3 runs to 14 residues. For the CDR3, the DNA is TGTGCCAGCAGCTTGCGTTCGGGGAACACTGAAGCTTTCTTT. It translates to CASSLRSGNTEAFF.

The V gene is TRBV11-2, the J gene TRBJ2-1; TRBD2 matches 12 bases. J lost 5 bases, V lost 4 bases, and 12 bases had no gene match. The CDR3 sequence is 18 residues long. Germline values: CDR1 SGHAT, CDR2 FQNNGV. The CDR3 here is CASSSRKPGLAGNNEQFF. Written as DNA, the CDR3 is TGTGCCAGCAGCTCCCGGAAACCGGGACTAGCGGGTAACAATGAGCAGTTCTTC.

Comment on this clone: Germline is not matched at one junction end, which may reflect a read error. The V and J genes are TRBV7-7 and TRBJ2-1, with unresolved D. The CDR3 has 14 residues. The germline V gene has CDR1 SSHAT and CDR2 FNYEAQ (reference sequence). CDR3 residues: CASSLLRAGNEQFF. The CDR3 DNA is TGTGCTAGCAGCTTATTGAGAGCAGGCAATGAGCAGTTCTTC.